A single sample gave rise to the 27 T cell receptor beta chains below, sequenced in a study of blood T cell repertoires in COVID-19. Measured with immunoSEQ multiplex PCR; TCRdb has only the in-frame clones, and not every one. The sample holds under 100,000 clones, more than 65% seen once. The sample was peripheral blood. These receptors came from a woman older than 75 with active or convalescent COVID-19.

The chain carries TRBV5-4 and TRBJ1-1; D call uncertain. This CDR3 is 13 amino acids long. V was clipped by 4 bases and J by 11 bases, with 18 bases between them. Per germline, CDR1 SGHNT and CDR2 YYREEE (reference sequence). CDR3 protein: CASSPGEAQSAFF. The DNA for the CDR3 is TGTGCCAGCAGCCCTGGTGAGGCTCAGAGTGCTTTCTTT.

This chain links TRBV6-2 or TRBV6-3 with TRBJ2-5; 10 bases align to TRBD2. This CDR3 region has 14 residues. The V gene's germline CDR1 is MNHEY and CDR2 SVGEGT. V was pared by 7 bases and J by 2 bases, with 4 bases of the junction left unmatched. The CDR3 sequence is CASTPLAGQETQYF. As DNA, the CDR3 is TGTGCCAGCACCCCACTAGCGGGGCAAGAGACCCAGTACTTC.

The chain has TRBV10-3 and TRBJ2-7; possible D gene TRBD1, 6 bases. Germline V gene data show CDR1 as ENHRY and CDR2 as SYGVKD. V was cut by 7 bases and J by 2 bases, with 12 bases left in between. The CDR3 covers 13 residues. CDR3 amino acids: CAINQGQPYEQYF. CDR3 DNA sequence: TGTGCCATCAACCAGGGACAACCCTACGAGCAGTACTTC.

CDR3 coding DNA: TGTGCCAGCAGTCAGGGGGCATCCTATGGCTACACCTTC. Protein sequence: CASSQGASYGYTF. This chain uses TRBV12-3 or TRBV12-4 with TRBJ1-2; 8 positions agree with TRBD1. The CDR3 covers 13 residues. Unmatched junction bases numbered 3, after V lost 5 bases and J lost 4 bases.

For the CDR3, the DNA is TGTGCCAGCAGTCCTCTCCTAGGGGGATTCTCCTACAATGAGCAGTTCTTC. Translation: CASSPLLGGFSYNEQFF. The rearrangement joins TRBV27 to TRBJ2-1; D possibly corresponds to TRBD1 (6 bases). The CDR3 is made up of 17 amino acids. Trimming left V 5 bases short and J 0 bases short, with 17 bases between. Germline loops: CDR1 MNHEY, CDR2 SMNVEV (reference sequence).

This clone was seen a few times. This chain joins TRBV3-1 (or the pseudogene TRBV3-2) and TRBJ1-1, with 8 bases that match TRBD1. The CDR3 runs to 15 residues. Germline assignment: CDR1 LGHDT and CDR2 YNNKEL (reference sequence). J gave up 10 bases and V 4 bases, and 14 bases lay outside the gene matches. The CDR3 DNA follows: TGTGCCAGCAGCCTTCTCACGACAGGGGTTAGTGGAGCTTTCTTT. Its protein product is CASSLLTTGVSGAFF.

The chain combines TRBV6-2 or TRBV6-3 with TRBJ1-1, with a tentative D call TRBD1 (5 bases). The V end lost 2 bases, the J end lost 10 bases, and 14 bases lay between the germline ends. CDR1 and CDR2 (germline): MNHEY, SVGEGT. The CDR3 sequence is 13 residues long. In nucleotides, the CDR3 is TGTGCCAGCAGTTACGGTTGGCGGGGGAGAGCTTTCTTT. Amino acids: CASSYGWRGRAFF.

The chain has TRBV2 and TRBJ1-6; TRBD1 agrees at 8 bases. V dropped 7 bases and J dropped 7; count of bases not matched to a gene: 9. Germline lookup yields CDR1 SNHLY and CDR2 FYNNEI. CDR3 length: 15 amino acids. The CDR3: CASTLRTGTNSPLHF. The CDR3 DNA reads as TGTGCCAGCACCCTAAGGACAGGGACGAATTCACCCCTCCACTTT.

J is TRBJ2-1 and V is TRBV2; 15 positions agree with TRBD2. Germline CDR1 SNHLY, CDR2 FYNNEI. This CDR3 spans 15 amino acids. After removal of 3 bases from V and 8 bases from J, the junction contained 2 bases not matched to a gene. The CDR3: CASSDGLAGGHEQFF. The CDR3 DNA reads as TGTGCCAGCAGTGACGGACTAGCGGGGGGGCATGAGCAGTTCTTC.

The chain has TRBV12-3 or TRBV12-4 and TRBJ1-4; D remains ambiguous. With 2 bases removed from V and 11 bases from J, the gap between germline ends came to 6 bases. The CDR3 sequence is 11 residues long. CDR3 in DNA: TGTGCCAGCAGTTTACAGAGGAAACTGTTTTTT. Its translation: CASSLQRKLFF.

The chain links TRBV5-1 to TRBJ2-1, with 7 bases that match TRBD1. Per germline, CDR1 SGHRS and CDR2 YFSETQ. The length of the CDR3 is 13 residues. V dropped 6 bases and J dropped 8; count of bases not matched to a gene: 8. The CDR3 bases are TGCGCCAGCACAAACAGGGGTGTGGATGAGCAGTTCTTC. It specifies CASTNRGVDEQFF.

This sequence joins TRBV6-2 or TRBV6-3 and TRBJ2-3; maybe TRBD1 (5 bases). The CDR3 consists of 15 residues. Deletions cut 3 bases from V and 2 bases from J, with 12 bases between. The germline V gene has CDR1 MNHEY and CDR2 SVGEGT. CDR3 nucleotides: TGTGCCAGCAGTTATCTGGGCAGGGACACAGATACGCAGTATTTT. Amino acid sequence: CASSYLGRDTDTQYF.

V usage is TRBV5-6 and J usage is TRBJ1-5; D is uncertain. This CDR3 has 15 residues. Germline lookup yields CDR1 SGHDT and CDR2 YYEEEE. Trimming removed 5 bases from V and 0 bases from J, with 12 bases in between. This CDR3 is CASSPGWNSNQPQHF. The CDR3 DNA follows: TGTGCCAGCAGTCCGGGTTGGAATAGCAATCAGCCCCAGCATTTT.

The chain is built from TRBV30 and TRBJ1-2; perhaps TRBD1 as D (6 bases). The CDR3 contains 14 residues. Looked up from germline, CDR1 is GTSNPN and CDR2 is SVGIG (reference sequence). V was cut by 5 bases and J by 4 bases, with 17 bases left in between. For the CDR3, the DNA is TGTGCCTGGGAAACCATGACAGGTCTCTATGGCTACACCTTC. It specifies CAWETMTGLYGYTF.

The J gene is TRBJ1-2, the V gene TRBV12-3 or TRBV12-4; D call uncertain. CDR3 length: 13 amino acids. V was pared by 1 base and J by 6 bases, with 9 bases between. The CDR3 sequence is CASSLVRRDGYTF. Here the CDR3 DNA reads TGTGCCAGCAGTTTAGTCCGTCGGGATGGCTACACCTTC.

A few counts support this clone. The gene calls are TRBV12-3 or TRBV12-4 and TRBJ1-2, with D perhaps TRBD1 (6 bases). The CDR3 runs 13 residues. V lost 5 bases and J lost 6, with 13 bases in between. CDR3 sequence reads: CASSLQGFNGYTF. In DNA form, the CDR3 reads TGTGCCAGCAGTCTCCAGGGGTTCAATGGCTACACCTTC.

The chain carries TRBV27 and TRBJ2-2, with 12 bases identical to TRBD1. This CDR3 has 16 amino acids. V lost 5 bases to trimming and J lost 6 bases; unmatched junction nucleotides: 7. Germline loops: CDR1 MNHEY, CDR2 SMNVEV (reference sequence). The DNA of the CDR3 is TGTGCCAGCAGTCGTCTGGGACAGGGGGCGGCCGGGGAGCTGTTTTTT. Translated: CASSRLGQGAAGELFF.

On this clone itself: This sample also contains other DNA sequences that code for the same CDR3. The chain recombines TRBV28 with TRBJ1-2; TRBD1 aligns across 7 bases. The CDR3 has 12 amino acids. CDR1 and CDR2 (germline): MDHEN, SYDVKM. V dropped 5 bases and J dropped 4; count of bases not matched to a gene: 1. CDR3 bases: TGTGCCAGCAGTAGGGACAGCTATGGCTACACCTTC. Translated, it gives CASSRDSYGYTF.

V gene TRBV27 combines with J gene TRBJ2-7; 12 bases line up with TRBD2. The germline V gene encodes CDR1 MNHEY and CDR2 SMNVEV (reference sequence). This CDR3 has 15 amino acids. V lost 5 bases to trimming and J lost 2 bases; unmatched junction nucleotides: 4. This CDR3 is CASSPLAGGAYEQYF. The CDR3 bases are TGTGCCAGCAGTCCCCTAGCGGGGGGGGCCTACGAGCAGTACTTC.

The J gene is TRBJ1-6, the V gene TRBV12-3 or TRBV12-4, with D unclear. The length of the CDR3 is 13 residues. Trimming shortened V by 3 bases and J by 9 bases, and 9 bases separated the two germline ends. The CDR3 here is CASSFERGSPLHF. The CDR3 DNA reads TGTGCCAGCAGTTTTGAGAGAGGTTCACCCCTCCACTTT.

The chain employs TRBV18 and TRBJ2-5; 8 nucleotides align to TRBD1. The V segment lost 1 base and the J segment 7 bases; nucleotides outside the gene matches: 8. CDR1 is KGHSH, CDR2 LQKENI, per germline. The CDR3 sequence is 15 residues long. CDR3 DNA sequence: TGTGCCAGCTCACCACTCACCAGGGGGCTGGGGACCCAGTACTTC. Translating it yields CASSPLTRGLGTQYF.

The rearrangement links TRBV7-2 to TRBJ2-3; D is ambiguous. Germline V gene data show CDR1 as SGHTA and CDR2 as FQGNSA. V was trimmed by 5 bases and J by 1 base, leaving 4 bases between them. The CDR3 covers 12 residues. The CDR3 bases are TGTGCCAGCAGCCGGGGCACAGATACGCAGTATTTT. This codes for CASSRGTDTQYF.

This clone was picked up a small number of times. The CDR3 is CASSFDTQGLYEQYF. The CDR3 DNA reads TGTGCCAGCAGCTTTGACACCCAGGGCCTCTACGAGCAGTACTTC. The chain uses TRBV7-2 and TRBJ2-7, with D possibly TRBD1 on 5 matching bases. CDR3 length: 15 residues. The germline V gene encodes CDR1 SGHTA and CDR2 FQGNSA. V lost 3 bases and J lost 3, with 15 bases in between.

The V and J genes are TRBV30 and TRBJ1-6, with D possibly TRBD1 on 5 matching bases. V lost 4 bases and J lost 6, with 10 bases in between. Germline loops: CDR1 GTSNPN, CDR2 SVGIG (reference sequence). This CDR3 comprises 13 residues. For the CDR3, the DNA is TGTGCCTGGAAAGGGGTGGGTAATTCACCCCTCCACTTT. As protein: CAWKGVGNSPLHF.

This clone has a single count. The chain carries TRBV11-2 and TRBJ2-5; 8 nucleotides line up with TRBD1. Losses at the gene ends were 3 bases for V and 7 bases for J; bases not matched to a gene: 7. The CDR3 is 14 residues long. CDR1 and CDR2 (germline): SGHAT, FQNNGV. CDR3 in amino acids: CASSLDREEGTQYF. The DNA of the CDR3 is TGTGCCAGCAGCTTGGACAGGGAGGAGGGGACCCAGTACTTC.

V usage is TRBV4-1 and J usage is TRBJ1-6; TRBD1 matches at 9 bases. Unmatched junction bases numbered 5, after V lost 4 bases and J lost 10 bases. Germline-derived CDR1 and CDR2 are MGHRA and YSYEKL. CDR3 size: 14 residues. In DNA form, the CDR3 reads TGCGCCAGCAGCCTTACAGGGGGCAGGTCACCCCTCCACTTT. Protein product: CASSLTGGRSPLHF.

CDR3 nucleotide sequence: TGTGCCATAAAGAGGTCCTATAATTCACCCCTCCACTTT. Residues: CAIKRSYNSPLHF. This chain connects TRBV6-5 to TRBJ1-6; no definite D call. The CDR3 totals 13 residues. Trimming shortened V by 10 bases and J by 1 base, and 8 bases separated the two germline ends. The germline gives CDR1 MNHEY, CDR2 SVGAGI.